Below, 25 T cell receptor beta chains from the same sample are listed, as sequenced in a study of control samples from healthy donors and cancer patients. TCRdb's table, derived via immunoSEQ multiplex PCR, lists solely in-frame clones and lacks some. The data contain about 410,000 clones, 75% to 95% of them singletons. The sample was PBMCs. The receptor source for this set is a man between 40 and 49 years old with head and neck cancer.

The CDR3 is CASSLEAGLAYEQYF. The CDR3 DNA reads as TGTGCCAGCAGCTTAGAGGCGGGATTAGCCTACGAGCAGTACTTC. The V call is TRBV11-2, the J call TRBJ2-7; possibly TRBD2 for D (6 bases). V lost 0 bases and J lost 2, with 11 bases in between. This CDR3 contains 15 residues. Per the germline V gene, CDR1 is SGHAT and CDR2 is FQNNGV.

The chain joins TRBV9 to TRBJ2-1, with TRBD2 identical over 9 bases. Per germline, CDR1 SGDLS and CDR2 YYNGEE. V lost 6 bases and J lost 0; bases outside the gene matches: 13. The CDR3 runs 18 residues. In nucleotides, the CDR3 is TGTGCCAGCACCCTGACTAGCGGACCCTTTAGCTCCTACAATGAGCAGTTCTTC. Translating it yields CASTLTSGPFSSYNEQFF.

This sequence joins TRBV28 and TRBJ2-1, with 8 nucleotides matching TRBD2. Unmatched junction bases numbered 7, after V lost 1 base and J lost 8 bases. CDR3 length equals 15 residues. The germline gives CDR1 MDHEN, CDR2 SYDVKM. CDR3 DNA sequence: TGTGCCAGCAGTTTATTGGCGGGAGGACGGGATGAGCAGTTCTTC. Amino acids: CASSLLAGGRDEQFF.

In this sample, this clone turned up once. The CDR3 nucleotides read TGTGCCAGCAGCCCCTGGGACAGGGGAGGCGAGCAGTACTTC. This encodes CASSPWDRGGEQYF. This rearrangement joins TRBV7-9 to TRBJ2-7; 10 nucleotides line up with TRBD1. V was pared by 5 bases and J by 6 bases, with 7 bases of the junction left unmatched. The CDR3 length is 14 residues. CDR1 and CDR2 (germline): SEHNR, FQNEAQ (reference sequence).

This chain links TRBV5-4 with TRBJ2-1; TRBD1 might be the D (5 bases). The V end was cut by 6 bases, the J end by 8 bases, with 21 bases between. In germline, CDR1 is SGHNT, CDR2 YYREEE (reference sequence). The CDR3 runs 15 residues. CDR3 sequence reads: CASTQVAEESHEQFF. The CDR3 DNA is TGTGCCAGCACACAGGTGGCGGAAGAAAGTCATGAGCAGTTCTTC.

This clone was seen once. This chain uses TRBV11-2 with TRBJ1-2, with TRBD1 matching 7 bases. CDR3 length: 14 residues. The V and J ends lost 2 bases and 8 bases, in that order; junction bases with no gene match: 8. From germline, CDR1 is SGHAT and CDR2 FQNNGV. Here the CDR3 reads CASSLHRQGVGYTF. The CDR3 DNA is TGTGCCAGCAGCTTACACCGGCAGGGGGTAGGCTACACCTTC.

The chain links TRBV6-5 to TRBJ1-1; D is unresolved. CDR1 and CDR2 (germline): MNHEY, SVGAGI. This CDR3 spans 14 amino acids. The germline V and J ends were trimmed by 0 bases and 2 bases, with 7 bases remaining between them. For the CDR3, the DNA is TGTGCCAGCAGTTACTCAACGGCCAACACTGAAGCTTTCTTT. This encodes CASSYSTANTEAFF.

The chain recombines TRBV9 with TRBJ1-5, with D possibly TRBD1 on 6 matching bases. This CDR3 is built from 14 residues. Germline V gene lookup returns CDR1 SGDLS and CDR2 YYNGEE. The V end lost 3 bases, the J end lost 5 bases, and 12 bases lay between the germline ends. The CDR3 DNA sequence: TGTGCCAGCAGCGGGGGGCACGGGGATCAGCCCCAGCATTTT. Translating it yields CASSGGHGDQPQHF.

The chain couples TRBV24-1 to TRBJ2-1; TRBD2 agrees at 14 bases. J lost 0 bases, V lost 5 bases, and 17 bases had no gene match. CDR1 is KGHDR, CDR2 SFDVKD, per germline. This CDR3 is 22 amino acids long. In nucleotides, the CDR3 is TGTGCCACCAGTGGGTTCATCCCTAAGACTAGCGGGGGGGTGAGCTCCTACAATGAGCAGTTCTTC. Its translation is CATSGFIPKTSGGVSSYNEQFF.

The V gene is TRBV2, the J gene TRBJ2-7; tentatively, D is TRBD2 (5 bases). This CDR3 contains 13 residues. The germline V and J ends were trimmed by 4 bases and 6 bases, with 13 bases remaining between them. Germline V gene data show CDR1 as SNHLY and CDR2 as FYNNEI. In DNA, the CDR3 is TGTGCCAGCAGTGTGGTGTCGGGATCCGAGCAGTACTTC. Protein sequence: CASSVVSGSEQYF.

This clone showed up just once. CDR3 nucleotides: TGTGCCAGCAGCCGGGGGCAGGGGAGGCAAGAGACCCAGTACTTC. Translation: CASSRGQGRQETQYF. The chain recombines TRBV11-2 with TRBJ2-5; D is tentatively TRBD1 or TRBD2 (6 bases each). The V gene lost 5 bases and the J gene lost 2 bases, with 15 bases spanning the gap. This CDR3 spans 15 amino acids. CDR1 and CDR2 (germline): SGHAT, FQNNGV.

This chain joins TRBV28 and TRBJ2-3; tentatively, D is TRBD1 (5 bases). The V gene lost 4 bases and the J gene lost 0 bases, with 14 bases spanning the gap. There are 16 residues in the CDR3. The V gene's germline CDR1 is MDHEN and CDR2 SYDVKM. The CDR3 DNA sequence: TGTGCCAGCAGTTCCGCAGGGTCTGGAAGCACAGATACGCAGTATTTT. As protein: CASSSAGSGSTDTQYF.

CDR3 sequence (DNA): TGTGCCAGCAGCCCAGACCACAGGGTTGGCTATGGCTACACCTTC. This sequence encodes CASSPDHRVGYGYTF. The chain employs TRBV7-9 and TRBJ1-2; possible D gene TRBD1, 6 bases. The CDR3 is 15 amino acids. Per the germline V gene, CDR1 is SEHNR and CDR2 is FQNEAQ (reference sequence). With 5 bases removed from V and 4 bases from J, the gap between germline ends came to 17 bases.

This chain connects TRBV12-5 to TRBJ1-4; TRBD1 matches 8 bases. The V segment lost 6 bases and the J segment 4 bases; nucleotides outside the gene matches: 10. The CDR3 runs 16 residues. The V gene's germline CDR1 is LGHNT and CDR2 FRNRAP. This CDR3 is CASGQSGQDYNEKLFF. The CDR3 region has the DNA TGTGCTAGTGGACAGTCGGGACAGGATTATAATGAAAAACTGTTTTTT.

CDR3 coding DNA: TGTGCCACCAGTGAGGGACTAGCGGGTGAGACCCAGTACTTC. It codes for CATSEGLAGETQYF. The chain is built from TRBV24-1 and TRBJ2-5, with 12 bases identical to TRBD2. Unmatched junction bases numbered 1, after V lost 4 bases and J lost 5 bases. CDR3 size: 14 residues. Germline CDR1 KGHDR, CDR2 SFDVKD.

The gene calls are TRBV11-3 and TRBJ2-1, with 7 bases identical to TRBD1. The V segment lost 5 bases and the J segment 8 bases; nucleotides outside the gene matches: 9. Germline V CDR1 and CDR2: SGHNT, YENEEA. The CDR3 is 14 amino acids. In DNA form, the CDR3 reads TGTGCCAGCAGCACCCGACAGGGTCCCGATGAGCAGTTCTTC. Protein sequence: CASSTRQGPDEQFF.

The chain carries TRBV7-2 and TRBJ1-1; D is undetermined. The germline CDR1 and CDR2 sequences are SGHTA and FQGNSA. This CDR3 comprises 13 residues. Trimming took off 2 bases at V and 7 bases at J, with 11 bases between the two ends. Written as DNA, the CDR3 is TGTGCCAGCAGCTTATATCGAGATAATGAAGCTTTCTTT. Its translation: CASSLYRDNEAFF.

CDR3 sequence (DNA): TGTGCCTGGACCGGGCCCAGCACAGATACGCAGTATTTT. It yields the protein CAWTGPSTDTQYF. The gene calls are TRBV30 and TRBJ2-3, with D uncertain. The V and J ends lost 4 bases and 0 bases respectively, with 8 bases between them. Germline lookup yields CDR1 GTSNPN and CDR2 SVGIG (reference sequence). The CDR3 covers 13 residues.

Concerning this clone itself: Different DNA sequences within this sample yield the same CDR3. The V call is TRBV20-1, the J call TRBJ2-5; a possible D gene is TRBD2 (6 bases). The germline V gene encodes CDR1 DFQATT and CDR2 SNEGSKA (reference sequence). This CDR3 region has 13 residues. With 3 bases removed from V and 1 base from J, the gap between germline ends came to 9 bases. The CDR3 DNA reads TGCAGTGCTAGTGGGCGGGGCCAAGAGACCCAGTACTTC. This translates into CSASGRGQETQYF.

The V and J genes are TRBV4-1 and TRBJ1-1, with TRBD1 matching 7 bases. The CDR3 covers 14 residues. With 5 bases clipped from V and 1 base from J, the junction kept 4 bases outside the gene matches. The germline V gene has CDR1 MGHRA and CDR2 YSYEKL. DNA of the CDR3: TGCGCCAGCAGCTACAGGGGCAAGAACACTGAAGCTTTCTTT. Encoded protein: CASSYRGKNTEAFF.

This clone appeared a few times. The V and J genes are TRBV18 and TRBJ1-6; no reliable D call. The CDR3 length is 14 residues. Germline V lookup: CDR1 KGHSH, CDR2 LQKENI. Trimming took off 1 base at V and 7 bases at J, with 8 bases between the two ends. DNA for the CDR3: TGTGCCAGCTCACCACAGGGAAGCAATTCACCCCTCCACTTT. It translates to CASSPQGSNSPLHF. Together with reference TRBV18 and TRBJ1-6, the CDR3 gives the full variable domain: NAGVMQNPRHLVRRRGQEARLRCSPMKGHSHVYWYRQLPEEGLKFMVYLQKENIIDESGMPKERFSAEFPKEGPSILRIQQVVRGDSAAYFCASSPQGSNSPLHFGNGTRLTVT.

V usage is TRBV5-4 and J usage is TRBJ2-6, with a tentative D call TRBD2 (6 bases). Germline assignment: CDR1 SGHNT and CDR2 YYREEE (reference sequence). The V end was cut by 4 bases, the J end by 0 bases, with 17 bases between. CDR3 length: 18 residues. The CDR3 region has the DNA TGTGCCAGCAGCGACGAAGGGACTCAGGACTCTGGGGCCAACGTCCTGACTTTC. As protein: CASSDEGTQDSGANVLTF.

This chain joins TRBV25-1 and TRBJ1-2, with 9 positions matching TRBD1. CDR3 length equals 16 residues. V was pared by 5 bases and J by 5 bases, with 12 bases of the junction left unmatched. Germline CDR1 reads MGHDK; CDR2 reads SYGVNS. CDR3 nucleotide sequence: TGTGCCAGCAGTTCCTTCTTGGACAGGGGTGGATATGGCTACACCTTC. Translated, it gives CASSSFLDRGGYGYTF.

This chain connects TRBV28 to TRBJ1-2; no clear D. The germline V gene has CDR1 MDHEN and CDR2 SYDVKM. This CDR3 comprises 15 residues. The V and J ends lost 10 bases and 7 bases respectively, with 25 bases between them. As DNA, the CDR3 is TGTGCCATCGAAGATCTACCCGGGTCAGTAGGTGGCTACACCTTC. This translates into CAIEDLPGSVGGYTF.

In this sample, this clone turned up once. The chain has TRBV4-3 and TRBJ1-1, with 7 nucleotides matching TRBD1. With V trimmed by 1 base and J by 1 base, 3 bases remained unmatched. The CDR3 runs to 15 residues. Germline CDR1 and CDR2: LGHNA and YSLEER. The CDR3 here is CASSQVAGGNTEAFF. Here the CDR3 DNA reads TGCGCCAGCAGCCAAGTAGCAGGGGGGAACACTGAAGCTTTCTTT.